Listed below are T cell receptor beta chains from one sample, sequenced in a study of blood T cells in healthy people across ages. TCRdb independently ran MiXCR on the 5' RACE reads; one entry per CDR3 protein. In the table there are 720,000 or so distinct CDR3 sequences, roughly 43% of which are singletons. Sequenced: blood. All receptors derive from a man at least 80 years old in good health. Each CDR3 is given with its conserved first and last residue. The order of the fields is CDR3 protein, J gene, V gene.

CASSQAGTGIYEQYF TRBJ2-7 TRBV4-1
CSARAGTVRFSSTVTQYF TRBJ2-3 TRBV20-1
CASSLSRAILNTEAFF TRBJ1-1 TRBV7-9
CASSSAGTVLTKNIQYF - TRBV27
CASSGRTSGGLDTQYF TRBJ2-3 TRBV7-2
CASSQGYRGDQPQHF TRBJ1-5 TRBV4-3
CASSLAVGGSEPQHF TRBJ1-5 TRBV7-2
CASNLIGEPDTQYF TRBJ2-3 TRBV5-1
CASSVGGRLPSSYEQYF TRBJ2-7 TRBV9
CSGRSVNEQFF TRBJ2-1 TRBV29-1
CASRPGQARNSPLHF TRBJ1-6 TRBV2
CASSKGSNTGELFF TRBJ2-2 TRBV7-2
CASSTRGWIGQFF TRBJ2-1 TRBV2
CATIDGGSEQFF TRBJ2-1 TRBV24-1
CASSSRGTASGTEAFF TRBJ1-1 TRBV7-9
CASSSGLAASETQYF TRBJ2-5 TRBV6-6